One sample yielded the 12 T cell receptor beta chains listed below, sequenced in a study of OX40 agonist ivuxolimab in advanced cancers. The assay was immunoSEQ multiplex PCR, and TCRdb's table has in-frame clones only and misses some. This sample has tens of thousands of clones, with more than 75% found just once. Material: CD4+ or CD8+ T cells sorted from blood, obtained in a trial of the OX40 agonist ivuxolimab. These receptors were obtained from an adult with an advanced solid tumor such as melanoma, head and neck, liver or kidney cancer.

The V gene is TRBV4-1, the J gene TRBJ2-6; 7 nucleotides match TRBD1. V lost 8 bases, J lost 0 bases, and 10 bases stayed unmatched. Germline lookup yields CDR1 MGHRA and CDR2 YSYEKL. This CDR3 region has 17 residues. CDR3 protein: CASGEDRDLSGANVLTF. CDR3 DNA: TGCGCCAGCGGTGAAGACAGGGACCTCTCTGGGGCCAACGTCCTGACTTTC.

The CDR3 DNA reads TGTGCCAGCAGCTTATTGCGGGGGCAGTCTGGGGCCAACGTCCTGACTTTC. It is translated as CASSLLRGQSGANVLTF. The chain recombines TRBV11-2 with TRBJ2-6; maybe TRBD2 (7 bases). In germline, CDR1 is SGHAT, CDR2 FQNNGV. CDR3 length: 17 residues. V shed 2 bases and J shed 1 base, with 12 bases lying between them.

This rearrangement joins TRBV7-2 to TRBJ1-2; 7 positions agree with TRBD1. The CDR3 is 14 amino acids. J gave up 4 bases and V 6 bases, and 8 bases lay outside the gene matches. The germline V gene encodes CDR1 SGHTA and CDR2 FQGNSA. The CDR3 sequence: CASRQTGEPYGYTF. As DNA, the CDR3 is TGTGCCAGCAGACAAACAGGGGAGCCCTATGGCTACACCTTC.

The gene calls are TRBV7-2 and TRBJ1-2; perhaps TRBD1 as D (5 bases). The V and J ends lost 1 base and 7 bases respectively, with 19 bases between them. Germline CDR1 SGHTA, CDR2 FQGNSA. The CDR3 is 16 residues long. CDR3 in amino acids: CASSLVPLQTGGGYTF. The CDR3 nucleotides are TGTGCCAGCAGCTTAGTACCTCTGCAGACTGGGGGTGGCTACACCTTC.

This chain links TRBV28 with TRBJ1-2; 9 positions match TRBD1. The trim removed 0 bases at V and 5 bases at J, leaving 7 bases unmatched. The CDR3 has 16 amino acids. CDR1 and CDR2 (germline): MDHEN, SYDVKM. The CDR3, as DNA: TGTGCCAGCAGTTTATGGGGCCAGGGGACAGGGTATGGCTACACCTTC. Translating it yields CASSLWGQGTGYGYTF.

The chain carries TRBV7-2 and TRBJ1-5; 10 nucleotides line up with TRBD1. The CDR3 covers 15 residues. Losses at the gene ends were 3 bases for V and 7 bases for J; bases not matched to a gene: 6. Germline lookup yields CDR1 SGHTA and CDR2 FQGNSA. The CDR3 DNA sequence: TGTGCCAGCAGCTTCCTCGGGACAGGGGTGCAGCCCCAGCATTTT. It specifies CASSFLGTGVQPQHF.

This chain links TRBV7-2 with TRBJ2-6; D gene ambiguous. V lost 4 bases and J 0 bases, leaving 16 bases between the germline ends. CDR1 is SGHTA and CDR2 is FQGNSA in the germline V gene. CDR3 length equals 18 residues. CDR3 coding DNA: TGTGCCAGCAGCTCGGACCCTATCTATAACTCTGGGGCCAACGTCCTGACTTTC. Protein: CASSSDPIYNSGANVLTF. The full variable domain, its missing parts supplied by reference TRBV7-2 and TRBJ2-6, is GAGVSQSPSNKVTEKGKDVELRCDPISGHTALYWYRQSLGQGLEFLIYFQGNSAPDKSGLPSDRFSAERTGGSVSTLTIQRTQQEDSAVYLCASSSDPIYNSGANVLTFGAGSRLTVL.

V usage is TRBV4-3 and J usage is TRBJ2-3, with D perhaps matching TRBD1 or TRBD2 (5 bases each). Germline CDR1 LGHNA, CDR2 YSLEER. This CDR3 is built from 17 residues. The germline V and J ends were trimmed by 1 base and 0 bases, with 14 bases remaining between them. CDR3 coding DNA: TGCGCCAGCAGCCAAGGGGGCCCGAGGGAAAGCACAGATACGCAGTATTTT. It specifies CASSQGGPRESTDTQYF.

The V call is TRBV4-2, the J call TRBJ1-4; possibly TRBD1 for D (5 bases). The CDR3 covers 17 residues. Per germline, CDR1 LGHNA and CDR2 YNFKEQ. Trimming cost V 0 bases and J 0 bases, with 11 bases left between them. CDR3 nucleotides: TGTGCCAGCAGCCAAGAGGGGCGGTCAACAACTAATGAAAAACTGTTTTTT. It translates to CASSQEGRSTTNEKLFF.

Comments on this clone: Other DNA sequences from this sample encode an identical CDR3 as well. Written as DNA, the CDR3 is TGTGCCAGCAGTGACACTGCTAACTATGGCTACACCTTC. As protein: CASSDTANYGYTF. This chain links TRBV2 with TRBJ1-2; D is ambiguous. Germline V gene sequence: CDR1 SNHLY, CDR2 FYNNEI. The CDR3 totals 13 residues. V was clipped by 3 bases and J by 0 bases, with 5 bases between them. Using reference TRBV2 and TRBJ1-2 for the parts outside the CDR3, the full variable domain is EPEVTQTPSHQVTQMGQEVILRCVPISNHLYFYWYRQILGQKVEFLVSFYNNEISEKSEIFDDQFSVERPDGSNFTLKIRSTKLEDSAMYFCASSDTANYGYTFGSGTRLTVV.

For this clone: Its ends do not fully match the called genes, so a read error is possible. The CDR3, as DNA: TGTGCCAGCAATTACGGGACAAATCAAGAGACCCAGTACTTC. This encodes CASNYGTNQETQYF. The chain couples TRBV6-5 to TRBJ2-5, with D perhaps TRBD1 (6 bases). CDR3 size: 14 residues. Germline values: CDR1 MNHEY, CDR2 SVGAGI.

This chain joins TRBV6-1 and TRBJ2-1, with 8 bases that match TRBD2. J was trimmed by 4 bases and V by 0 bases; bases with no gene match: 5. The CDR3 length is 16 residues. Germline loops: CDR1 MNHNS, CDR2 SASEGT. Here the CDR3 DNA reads TGTGCCAGCAGTGAAGCTGGGCGGGGGGTATACAATGAGCAGTTCTTC. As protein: CASSEAGRGVYNEQFF.